This TCR beta chain appears in the sequencing data of a study of tumor-infiltrating lymphocytes in primary liver carcinoma. This clonotype was seen a few times. Its target is unknown. Total RNA amounting to 500 ng was the source from which TCR beta cDNA was made with a constant-region primer. Each TCR beta library was derived from three nested multiplex PCR rounds that employed slightly modified ARM-PCR. Forward primers for TRBV1-TRBV30 and a C-beta reverse primer served the first two PCR rounds, at 10 cycles each. TCRdb analysed the multiplex PCR reads with MiXCR anew, one entry per CDR3 protein. This sample has approximately 300,000 distinct CDR3 sequences, with over 55% found just once. Blood RNA was derived from unsorted whole blood, and germline DNA was extracted too. After removal of 0 bases from V and 2 bases from J, the junction contained 6 bases not matched to a gene. Germline V gene lookup returns CDR1 GTSNPN and CDR2 SVGIG (reference sequence). CDR3 length: 15 residues.

Study-wide results and limits: CD4+ and CD8+ repertoires could not be compared in these unsorted bulk samples.

The J gene is TRBJ1-1, the V gene TRBV30; 7 bases are a match to TRBD1. The receptor was derived from a man aged 35-49 years with primary liver carcinoma and hepatitis B virus infection. The sample comprised peripheral blood. As DNA, the CDR3 is TGTGCCTGGAGTGTACTTGGAGGGGGCAACACTGAAGCTTTCTTT. This sequence encodes CAWSVLGGGNTEAFF.